These 13 T cell receptor beta chains share one sample of origin, sequenced in a study of blood T cell repertoires in COVID-19. Generated by immunoSEQ multiplex PCR, the TCRdb table keeps only in-frame clones and is missing some. The sample records some 170,000 clones, over 70% being singletons. Source material: peripheral blood. These receptors originate from a woman of 80 years or more with active or convalescent COVID-19.

The gene calls are TRBV27 and TRBJ1-2, with TRBD1 identical over 12 bases. J was trimmed by 7 bases and V by 4 bases; bases with no gene match: 4. From germline, CDR1 is MNHEY and CDR2 SMNVEV (reference sequence). This CDR3 contains 14 residues. The CDR3 nucleotides are TGTGCCAGCAGTTCGGGACAGGGGGCGCCTGGCTACACCTTC. Translating gives CASSSGQGAPGYTF.

The chain uses TRBV5-8 and TRBJ2-4; 14 positions match TRBD2. CDR3 length: 19 residues. With V trimmed by 5 bases and J by 3 bases, 13 bases remained unmatched. Per germline, CDR1 SGHTS and CDR2 YDEGEE. CDR3 amino acids: CASRTSGTSGGLGKNIQYF. For the CDR3, the DNA is TGTGCCAGCAGAACATCCGGGACTAGCGGGGGCCTAGGCAAAAACATTCAGTACTTC.

The chain combines TRBV5-1 with TRBJ2-2; 9 nucleotides agree with TRBD1. The CDR3 extends over 16 amino acids. Germline V gives CDR1 SGHRS, CDR2 YFSETQ. After removal of 4 bases from V and 8 bases from J, the junction contained 12 bases not matched to a gene. The CDR3 here is CASSTRTGEGVGELFF. The CDR3 DNA is TGCGCCAGCAGCACCAGGACAGGGGAAGGGGTAGGGGAGCTGTTTTTT.

This clone was detected only once. The V call is TRBV10-1, the J call TRBJ2-7; 11 bases agree with TRBD1. J lost 5 bases, V lost 2 bases, and 17 bases had no gene match. The CDR3 totals 19 residues. The germline V gene encodes CDR1 WNHNN and CDR2 SYGVQD (reference sequence). In DNA, the CDR3 is TGCGCCAGCAGTGAGATTTACAAGAACATTGGACAGGGGGCCAACGAGCAGTACTTC. Encoded protein: CASSEIYKNIGQGANEQYF.

This sequence joins TRBV5-1 and TRBJ2-2; 9 positions match TRBD1. This CDR3 region has 18 residues. Germline CDR1 SGHRS, CDR2 YFSETQ. With V trimmed by 4 bases and J by 0 bases, 10 bases remained unmatched. The CDR3 DNA sequence: TGCGCCAGCAGCCCCCCCGGCCGGACAGGGGCGAACACCGGGGAGCTGTTTTTT. Translated, it gives CASSPPGRTGANTGELFF.

The gene calls are TRBV29-1 and TRBJ1-1, with 7 bases fitting TRBD1. Germline lookup yields CDR1 SQVTM and CDR2 ANQGSEA. V shed 7 bases, J shed 1 base, and the junction held 3 bases outside the gene matches. The CDR3 is 12 residues long. CDR3 nucleotides: TGCAGCGCCCGGACAGGGAACACTGAAGCTTTCTTT. Its translation is CSARTGNTEAFF.

J is TRBJ2-3 and V is TRBV6-5; perhaps TRBD2 as D (6 bases). Germline loops: CDR1 MNHEY, CDR2 SVGAGI. The CDR3 totals 12 residues. V was trimmed by 6 bases and J by 10 bases, leaving 14 bases between them. CDR3 bases: TGTGCCAGCAGGCGGGACTTCCTTCCGCAGTATTTT. Protein product: CASRRDFLPQYF.

The chain carries TRBV6-2 or TRBV6-3 and TRBJ2-1; tentative D call: TRBD2 (6 bases). The CDR3 sequence is 15 residues long. In germline, CDR1 is MNHEY, CDR2 SVGEGT. Between the trimmed V and J ends, which lost 4 bases and 4 bases, there was a span of 14 bases. The CDR3 DNA reads as TGTGCCAGCAGTTCCGGCCGGACTAATTACAATGAGCAGTTCTTC. It specifies CASSSGRTNYNEQFF.

The chain links TRBV11-3 to TRBJ1-1; the D is unclear. The V end lost 4 bases, the J end lost 11 bases, and 17 bases lay between the germline ends. There are 13 residues in the CDR3. Germline loops: CDR1 SGHNT, CDR2 YENEEA. CDR3 sequence: CASSSSGPREAFF. CDR3 nucleotide sequence: TGTGCCAGCAGCTCCTCCGGGCCTCGGGAGGCTTTCTTT.

CDR3 protein: CASSINDRYEQYF. CDR3 DNA: TGTGCCAGCAGCATAAACGACAGATACGAGCAGTACTTC. The V and J genes are TRBV7-2 and TRBJ2-7, with D tentatively TRBD1 (5 bases). The V gene's germline CDR1 is SGHTA and CDR2 FQGNSA. V was trimmed by 5 bases and J by 4 bases, leaving 12 bases between them. The CDR3 contains 13 residues.

J is TRBJ1-2 and V is TRBV29-1; D uncertain. Trimming cost V 1 base and J 3 bases, with 6 bases left between them. CDR3 length equals 12 residues. Germline V gives CDR1 SQVTM, CDR2 ANQGSEA. The chain's CDR3 is CSVEGGDYGYTF. The CDR3 DNA is TGCAGCGTTGAAGGGGGAGACTATGGCTACACCTTC. Combining the CDR3 with reference TRBV29-1 and TRBJ1-2 gives the whole variable domain SAVISQKPSRDICQRGTSLTIQCQVDSQVTMMFWYRQQPGQSLTLIATANQGSEATYESGFVIDKFPISRPNLTFSTLTVSNMSPEDSSIYLCSVEGGDYGYTFGSGTRLTVV.

This clone showed up just once. V usage is TRBV5-6 and J usage is TRBJ1-1; TRBD1 agrees at 7 bases. This CDR3 region has 14 residues. V lost 5 bases to trimming and J lost 0 bases; unmatched junction nucleotides: 4. The V gene's germline CDR1 is SGHDT and CDR2 YYEEEE. CDR3 nucleotides: TGTGCCAGCAGGGGAACAGGGGTGAACACTGAAGCTTTCTTT. Its translation: CASRGTGVNTEAFF.

The CDR3 region has the DNA TGTGCCAGCAGTTACGGGGTCGCAGGGGGCGGCTATGGCTACACCTTC. This translates into CASSYGVAGGGYGYTF. V and J are TRBV6-5 and TRBJ1-2; 8 nucleotides line up with TRBD1. J gave up 4 bases and V 2 bases, and 9 bases lay outside the gene matches. The CDR3 has 16 amino acids. Germline assignment: CDR1 MNHEY and CDR2 SVGAGI.